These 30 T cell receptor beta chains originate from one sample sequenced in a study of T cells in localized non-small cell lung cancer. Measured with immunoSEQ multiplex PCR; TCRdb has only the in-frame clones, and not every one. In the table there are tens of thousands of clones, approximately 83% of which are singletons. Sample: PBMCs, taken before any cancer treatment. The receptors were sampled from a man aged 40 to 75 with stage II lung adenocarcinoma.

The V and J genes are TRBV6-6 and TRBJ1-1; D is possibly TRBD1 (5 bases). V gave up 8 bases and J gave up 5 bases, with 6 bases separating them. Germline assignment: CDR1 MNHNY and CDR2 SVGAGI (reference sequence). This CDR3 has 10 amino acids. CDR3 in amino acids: CASGGTEAFF. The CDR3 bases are TGTGCCAGCGGGGGAACTGAAGCTTTCTTT.

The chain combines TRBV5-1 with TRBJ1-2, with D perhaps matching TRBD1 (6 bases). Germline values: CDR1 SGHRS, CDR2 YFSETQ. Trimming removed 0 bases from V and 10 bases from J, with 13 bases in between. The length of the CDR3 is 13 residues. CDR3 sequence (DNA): TGCGCCAGCAGCTTGGAGACAGGCGACATCTACACCTTC. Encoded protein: CASSLETGDIYTF.

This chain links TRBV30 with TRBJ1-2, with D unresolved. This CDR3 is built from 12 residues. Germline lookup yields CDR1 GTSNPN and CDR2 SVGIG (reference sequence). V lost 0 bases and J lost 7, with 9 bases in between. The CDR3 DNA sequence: TGTGCCTGGAGTGTTGGAGATTTTGGCTACACCTTC. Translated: CAWSVGDFGYTF.

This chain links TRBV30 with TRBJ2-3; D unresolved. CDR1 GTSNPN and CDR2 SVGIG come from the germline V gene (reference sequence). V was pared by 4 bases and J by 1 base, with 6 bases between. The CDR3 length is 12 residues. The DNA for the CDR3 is TGTGCCTGGAATGGCGGCACAGATACGCAGTATTTT. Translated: CAWNGGTDTQYF.

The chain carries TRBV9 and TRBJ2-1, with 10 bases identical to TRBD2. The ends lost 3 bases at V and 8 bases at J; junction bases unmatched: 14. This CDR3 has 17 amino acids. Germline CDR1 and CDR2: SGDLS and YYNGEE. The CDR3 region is CASSGLGSGRAVDEQFF. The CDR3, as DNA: TGTGCCAGCAGCGGGCTAGGCAGCGGGAGGGCCGTGGATGAGCAGTTCTTC. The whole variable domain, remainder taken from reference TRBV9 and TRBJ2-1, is DSGVTQTPKHLITATGQRVTLRCSPRSGDLSVYWYQQSLDQGLQFLIQYYNGEERAKGNILERFSAQQFPDLHSELNLSSLELGDSALYFCASSGLGSGRAVDEQFFGPGTRLTVL.

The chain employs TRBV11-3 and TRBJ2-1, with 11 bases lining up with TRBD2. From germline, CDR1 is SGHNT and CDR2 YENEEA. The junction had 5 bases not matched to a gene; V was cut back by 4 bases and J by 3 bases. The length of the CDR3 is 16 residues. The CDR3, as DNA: TGTGCCAGCAGCTCTCCGACTAGCGGGGACTACAATGAGCAGTTCTTC. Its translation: CASSSPTSGDYNEQFF.

The CDR3 DNA follows: TGTGCCAGCAGTTTAGGACTTGAAGAGACCCAGTACTTC. Its translation is CASSLGLEETQYF. The rearrangement uses TRBV6-5 and TRBJ2-5, with D tentatively TRBD2 (5 bases). V dropped 4 bases and J dropped 3 bases, with 9 bases sitting between them. Germline-derived CDR1 and CDR2 are MNHEY and SVGAGI. The CDR3 consists of 13 residues.

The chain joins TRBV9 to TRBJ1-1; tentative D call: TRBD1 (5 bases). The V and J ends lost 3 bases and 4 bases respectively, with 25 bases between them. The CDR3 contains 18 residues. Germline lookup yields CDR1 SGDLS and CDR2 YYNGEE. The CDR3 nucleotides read TGTGCCAGCAGCGAACCCGTGAGTCCTGGCAGGGAGCCCACTGAAGCTTTCTTT. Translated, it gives CASSEPVSPGREPTEAFF. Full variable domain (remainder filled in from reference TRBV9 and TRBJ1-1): DSGVTQTPKHLITATGQRVTLRCSPRSGDLSVYWYQQSLDQGLQFLIQYYNGEERAKGNILERFSAQQFPDLHSELNLSSLELGDSALYFCASSEPVSPGREPTEAFFGQGTRLTVV.

CDR3: CASSLLLRGEQFF. The CDR3 DNA is TGTGCCAGCAGCTTGTTACTCAGGGGTGAGCAGTTCTTC. The chain combines TRBV5-4 with TRBJ2-1; TRBD1 is a possible D gene (6 bases). The CDR3 is 13 amino acids. The V and J ends lost 1 base and 9 bases respectively, with 11 bases between them. Germline CDR1 reads SGHNT; CDR2 reads YYREEE (reference sequence). Full variable domain (rest looked up from reference TRBV5-4 and TRBJ2-1): ETGVTQSPTHLIKTRGQQVTLRCSSQSGHNTVSWYQQALGQGPQFIFQYYREEENGRGNFPPRFSGLQFPNYSSELNVNALELDDSALYLCASSLLLRGEQFFGPGTRLTVL.

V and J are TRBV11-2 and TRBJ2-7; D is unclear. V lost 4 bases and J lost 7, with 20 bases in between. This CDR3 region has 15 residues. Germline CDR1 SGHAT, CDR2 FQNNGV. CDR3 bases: TGTGCCAGCAGCTGGACCCTGGACCCCGCGTGGGAGCAGTACTTC. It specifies CASSWTLDPAWEQYF.

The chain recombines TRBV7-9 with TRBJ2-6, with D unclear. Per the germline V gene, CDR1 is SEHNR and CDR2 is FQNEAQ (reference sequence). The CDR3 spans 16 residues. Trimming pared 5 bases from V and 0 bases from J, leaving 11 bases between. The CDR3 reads CASSGADYSGANVLTF. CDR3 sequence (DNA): TGTGCCAGCAGCGGCGCGGATTACTCTGGGGCCAACGTCCTGACTTTC.

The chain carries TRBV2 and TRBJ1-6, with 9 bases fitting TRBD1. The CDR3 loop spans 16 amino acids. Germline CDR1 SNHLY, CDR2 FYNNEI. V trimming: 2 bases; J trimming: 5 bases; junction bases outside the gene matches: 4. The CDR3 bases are TGTGCCAGCAGTGAACTTGGGACAGGGAATAATTCACCCCTCCACTTT. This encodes CASSELGTGNNSPLHF. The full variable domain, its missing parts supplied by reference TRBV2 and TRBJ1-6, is EPEVTQTPSHQVTQMGQEVILRCVPISNHLYFYWYRQILGQKVEFLVSFYNNEISEKSEIFDDQFSVERPDGSNFTLKIRSTKLEDSAMYFCASSELGTGNNSPLHFGNGTRLTVT.

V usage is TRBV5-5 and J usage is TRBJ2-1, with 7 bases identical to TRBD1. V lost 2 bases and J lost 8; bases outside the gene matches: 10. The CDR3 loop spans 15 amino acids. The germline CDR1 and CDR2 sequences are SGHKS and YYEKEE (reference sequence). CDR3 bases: TGTGCCAGCAGCTTCAGGGGGTGGATTCAGGATGAGCAGTTCTTC. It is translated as CASSFRGWIQDEQFF.

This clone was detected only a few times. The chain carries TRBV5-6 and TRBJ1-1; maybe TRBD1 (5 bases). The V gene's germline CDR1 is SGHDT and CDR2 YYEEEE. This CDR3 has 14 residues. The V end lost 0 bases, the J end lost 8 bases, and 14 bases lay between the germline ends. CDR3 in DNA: TGTGCCAGCAGCTTGGCCGGGGCCTCTCTAGAAGCTTTCTTT. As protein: CASSLAGASLEAFF.

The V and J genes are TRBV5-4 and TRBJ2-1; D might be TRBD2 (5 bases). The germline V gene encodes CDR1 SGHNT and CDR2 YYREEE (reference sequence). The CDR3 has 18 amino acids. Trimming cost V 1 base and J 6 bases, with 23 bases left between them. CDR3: CASSLKPQRVFSANEQFF. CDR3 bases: TGTGCCAGCAGCTTGAAACCACAGAGGGTCTTCTCGGCCAATGAGCAGTTCTTC.

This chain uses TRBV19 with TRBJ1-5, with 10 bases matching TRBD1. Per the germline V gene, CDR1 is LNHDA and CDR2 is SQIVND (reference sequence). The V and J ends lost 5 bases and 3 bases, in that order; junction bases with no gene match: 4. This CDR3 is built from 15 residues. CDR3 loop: CASSVGTGVNQPQHF. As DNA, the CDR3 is TGTGCCAGTAGTGTCGGGACAGGGGTCAATCAGCCCCAGCATTTT.

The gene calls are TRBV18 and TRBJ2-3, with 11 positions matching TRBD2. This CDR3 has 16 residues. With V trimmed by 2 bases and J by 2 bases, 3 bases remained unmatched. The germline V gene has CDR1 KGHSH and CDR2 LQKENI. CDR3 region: CASSPLAGGYTDTQYF. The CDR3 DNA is TGTGCCAGCTCACCATTAGCGGGAGGGTACACAGATACGCAGTATTTT.

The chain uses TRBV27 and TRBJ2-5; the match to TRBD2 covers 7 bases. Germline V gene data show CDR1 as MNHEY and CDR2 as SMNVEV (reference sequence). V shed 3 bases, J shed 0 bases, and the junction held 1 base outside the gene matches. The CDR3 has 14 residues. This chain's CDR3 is CASSLGGNQETQYF. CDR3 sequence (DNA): TGTGCCAGCAGTTTGGGAGGGAACCAAGAGACCCAGTACTTC.

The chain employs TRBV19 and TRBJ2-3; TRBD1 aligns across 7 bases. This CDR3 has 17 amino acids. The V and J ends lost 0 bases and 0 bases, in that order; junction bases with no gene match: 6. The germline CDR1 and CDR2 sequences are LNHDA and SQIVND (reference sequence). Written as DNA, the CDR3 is TGTGCCAGTAGTATAGATACCAACAGGGGAAGCACAGATACGCAGTATTTT. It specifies CASSIDTNRGSTDTQYF.

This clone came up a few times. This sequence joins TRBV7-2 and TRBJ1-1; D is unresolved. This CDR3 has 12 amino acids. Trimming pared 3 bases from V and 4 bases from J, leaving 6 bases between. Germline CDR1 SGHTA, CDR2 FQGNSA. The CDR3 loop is CASSFVVTEAFF. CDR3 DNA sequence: TGTGCCAGCAGCTTTGTCGTCACTGAAGCTTTCTTT.

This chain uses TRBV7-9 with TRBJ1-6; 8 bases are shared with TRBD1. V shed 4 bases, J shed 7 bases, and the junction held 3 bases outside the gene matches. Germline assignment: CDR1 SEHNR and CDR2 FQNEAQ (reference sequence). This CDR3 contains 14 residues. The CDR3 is CASSSDRENSPLHF. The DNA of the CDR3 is TGTGCCAGCAGCTCGGACAGGGAAAATTCACCCCTCCACTTT. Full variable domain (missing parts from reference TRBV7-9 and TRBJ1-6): DTGVSQNPRHKITKRGQNVTFRCDPISEHNRLYWYRQTLGQGPEFLTYFQNEAQLEKSRLLSDRFSAERPKGSFSTLEIQRTEQGDSAMYLCASSSDRENSPLHFGNGTRLTVT.

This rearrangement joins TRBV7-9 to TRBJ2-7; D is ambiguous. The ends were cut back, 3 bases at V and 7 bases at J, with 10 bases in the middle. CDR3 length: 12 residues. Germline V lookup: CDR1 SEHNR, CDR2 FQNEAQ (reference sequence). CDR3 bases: TGTGCCAGCAGCTTGGACCGGTTTGAGCAGTACTTC. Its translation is CASSLDRFEQYF. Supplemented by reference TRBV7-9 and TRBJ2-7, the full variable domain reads DTGVSQNPRHKITKRGQNVTFRCDPISEHNRLYWYRQTLGQGPEFLTYFQNEAQLEKSRLLSDRFSAERPKGSFSTLEIQRTEQGDSAMYLCASSLDRFEQYFGPGTRLTVT.

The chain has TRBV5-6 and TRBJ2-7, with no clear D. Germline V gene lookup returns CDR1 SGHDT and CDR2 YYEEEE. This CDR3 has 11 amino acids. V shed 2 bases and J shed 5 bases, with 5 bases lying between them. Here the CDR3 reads CASSLSNEQYF. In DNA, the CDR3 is TGTGCCAGCAGCTTAAGTAACGAGCAGTACTTC. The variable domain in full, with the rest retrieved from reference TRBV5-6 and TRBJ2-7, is DAGVTQSPTHLIKTRGQQVTLRCSPKSGHDTVSWYQQALGQGPQFIFQYYEEEERQRGNFPDRFSGHQFPNYSSELNVNALLLGDSALYLCASSLSNEQYFGPGTRLTVT.

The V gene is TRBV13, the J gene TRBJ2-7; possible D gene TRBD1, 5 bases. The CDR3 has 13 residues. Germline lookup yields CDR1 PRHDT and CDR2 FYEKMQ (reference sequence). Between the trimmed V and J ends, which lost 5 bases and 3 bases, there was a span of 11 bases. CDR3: CASSAAGFYEQYF. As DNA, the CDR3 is TGTGCCAGCAGCGCAGCAGGGTTCTACGAGCAGTACTTC.

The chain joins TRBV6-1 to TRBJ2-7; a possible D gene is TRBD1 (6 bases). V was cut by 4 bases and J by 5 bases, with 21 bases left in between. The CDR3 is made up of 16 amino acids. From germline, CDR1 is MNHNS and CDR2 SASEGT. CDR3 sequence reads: CASSVISGVNLNEQYF. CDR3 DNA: TGTGCCAGCAGTGTAATCTCAGGGGTAAATCTTAACGAGCAGTACTTC.

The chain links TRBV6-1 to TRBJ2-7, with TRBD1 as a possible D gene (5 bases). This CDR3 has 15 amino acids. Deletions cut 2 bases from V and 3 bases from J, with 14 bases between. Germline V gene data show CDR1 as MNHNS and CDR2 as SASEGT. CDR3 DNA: TGTGCCAGCAGTGAACAAAGTGACAGCCGCTACGAGCAGTACTTC. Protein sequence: CASSEQSDSRYEQYF.

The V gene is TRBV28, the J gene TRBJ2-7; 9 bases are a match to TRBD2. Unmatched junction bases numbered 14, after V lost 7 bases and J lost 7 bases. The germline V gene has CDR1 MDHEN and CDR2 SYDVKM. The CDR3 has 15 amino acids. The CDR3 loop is CASNRLEREVDEQYF. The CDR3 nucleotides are TGTGCCAGCAACCGATTGGAGCGGGAGGTGGATGAGCAGTACTTC.

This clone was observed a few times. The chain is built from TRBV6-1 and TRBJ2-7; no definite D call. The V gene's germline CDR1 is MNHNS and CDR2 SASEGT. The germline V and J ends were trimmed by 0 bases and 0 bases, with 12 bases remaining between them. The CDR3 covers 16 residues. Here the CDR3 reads CASSEASRVPSYEQYF. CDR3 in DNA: TGTGCCAGCAGTGAAGCGAGCCGGGTCCCCTCCTACGAGCAGTACTTC.

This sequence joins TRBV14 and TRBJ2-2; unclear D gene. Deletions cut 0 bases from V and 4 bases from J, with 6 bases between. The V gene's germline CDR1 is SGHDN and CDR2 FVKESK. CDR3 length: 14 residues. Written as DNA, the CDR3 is TGTGCCAGCAGCCAAGATATCGGCACCGGGGAGCTGTTTTTT. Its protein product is CASSQDIGTGELFF.

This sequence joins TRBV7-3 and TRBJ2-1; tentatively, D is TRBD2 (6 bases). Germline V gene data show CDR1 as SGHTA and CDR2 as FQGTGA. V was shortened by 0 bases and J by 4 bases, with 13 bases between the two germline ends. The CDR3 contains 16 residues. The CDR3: CASSLTFSGHYNEQFF. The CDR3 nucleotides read TGTGCCAGCAGCTTAACGTTTAGCGGTCATTACAATGAGCAGTTCTTC.